The 10 T cell receptor beta chains given below trace back to one sample, sequenced in a study of shared clonotypes between healthy human individuals. Profiling relied on immunoSEQ multiplex PCR, and the TCRdb table lists in-frame clones only, not all of them. The sample includes fewer than 2.5 million clones, over 85% of them seen just once. The sample consisted of naive CD4+ T cells from PBMCs. Subset specified: CD45RA+ positively selected. The source of these receptors is a man aged 18 to 29 in good health. Some clones in this sample may be carry-over from other donors' samples.

The gene calls are TRBV5-1 and TRBJ2-3; the D gene is possibly TRBD1 (5 bases). Germline V gives CDR1 SGHRS, CDR2 YFSETQ. Trimming took 4 bases from V and 0 from J, leaving 15 bases between them. The CDR3 sequence is 16 residues long. Here the CDR3 reads CASSASSRASTDTQYF. The CDR3 DNA sequence: TGCGCCAGCAGCGCGTCAAGCAGGGCTAGCACAGATACGCAGTATTTT.

This chain connects TRBV7-9 to TRBJ2-5, with 10 bases fitting TRBD2. The ends lost 3 bases at V and 4 bases at J; junction bases unmatched: 5. This CDR3 is 15 amino acids long. CDR1 and CDR2 (germline): SEHNR, FQNEAQ (reference sequence). The CDR3 region is CASSFSGRWRETQYF. CDR3 sequence (DNA): TGTGCCAGCAGCTTTAGCGGGAGGTGGCGAGAGACCCAGTACTTC.

The chain is built from TRBV5-1 and TRBJ2-3, with D perhaps TRBD2 (5 bases). The CDR3 covers 15 residues. V was pared by 0 bases and J by 3 bases, with 11 bases between. Germline V gene sequence: CDR1 SGHRS, CDR2 YFSETQ. The CDR3 DNA reads as TGCGCCAGCAGCTTGGAGGAGCGGAGGACAGATACGCAGTATTTT. Translation: CASSLEERRTDTQYF.

The genes are TRBV5-1 and TRBJ2-5; 7 nucleotides align to TRBD1. In germline, CDR1 is SGHRS, CDR2 YFSETQ. CDR3 length: 15 amino acids. V was clipped by 4 bases and J by 2 bases; unmatched bases: 8. The CDR3 loop reads CASSGVTGAQETQYF. CDR3 in DNA: TGCGCCAGCAGCGGTGTCACAGGGGCACAAGAGACCCAGTACTTC.

The chain employs TRBV6-1 and TRBJ1-2; no firm D call. The ends were cut back, 3 bases at V and 7 bases at J, with 9 bases in the middle. Germline V lookup: CDR1 MNHNS, CDR2 SASEGT. The CDR3 sequence is 12 residues long. CDR3: CASSDGSFGYTF. DNA of the CDR3: TGTGCCAGCAGTGATGGGTCATTTGGCTACACCTTC.

The V and J genes are TRBV11-1 and TRBJ2-1; TRBD1 or TRBD2 may be the D gene (6 bases each). Germline V gives CDR1 SGHAT, CDR2 FQDESV (reference sequence). The CDR3 length is 14 residues. Trimming stripped 5 bases from V and 3 bases from J, with 11 bases between. CDR3 coding DNA: TGTGCCAGCAGCCTCAGGGGACTCTACAATGAGCAGTTCTTC. It encodes CASSLRGLYNEQFF.

The J gene is TRBJ2-1, the V gene TRBV7-3; 11 bases fit TRBD2. Per the germline V gene, CDR1 is SGHTA and CDR2 is FQGTGA. The CDR3 has 15 residues. Trimming took 4 bases from V and 5 from J; bases not matched to a gene: 4. The CDR3 reads CASSSLAGGNNEQFF. CDR3 nucleotide sequence: TGTGCCAGCAGCTCGCTAGCGGGAGGCAACAATGAGCAGTTCTTC.

V gene TRBV15 combines with J gene TRBJ2-7; TRBD1 agrees at 9 bases. This CDR3 is built from 15 residues. Germline assignment: CDR1 LNHNV and CDR2 YYDKDF (reference sequence). After removal of 1 base from V and 5 bases from J, the junction contained 6 bases not matched to a gene. Here the CDR3 DNA reads TGTGCCACCAGCAGAGGAGGGACAGGGCGGAACGAGCAGTACTTC. Translating it yields CATSRGGTGRNEQYF.

The V and J genes are TRBV7-9 and TRBJ2-5, with D perhaps matching TRBD1 (5 bases). The germline V gene has CDR1 SEHNR and CDR2 FQNEAQ (reference sequence). The V end was cut by 5 bases, the J end by 2 bases, with 12 bases between. The CDR3 contains 14 residues. CDR3 sequence: CASSRATGQETQYF. As DNA, the CDR3 is TGTGCCAGCAGCCGGGCCACAGGTCAAGAGACCCAGTACTTC. Complete variable domain (other parts from reference TRBV7-9 and TRBJ2-5): DTGVSQNPRHKITKRGQNVTFRCDPISEHNRLYWYRQTLGQGPEFLTYFQNEAQLEKSRLLSDRFSAERPKGSFSTLEIQRTEQGDSAMYLCASSRATGQETQYFGPGTRLLVL.

V gene TRBV6-5 combines with J gene TRBJ2-5, with a possible D match to TRBD1 (5 bases). Gene TRBJ2-7 matches the end of the DNA better, so the J call may be wrong. Germline CDR1 and CDR2: MNHEY and SVGAGI. The CDR3 consists of 14 residues. CDR3 sequence: CASSRTSQTHEQYF. The CDR3 coding sequence is TGTGCCAGCAGCCGGACATCACAAACCCACGAGCAGTACTTC.